The clone carrying this T cell receptor beta chain was recorded a few times. The antigen remains unidentified. Unsorted PBMC DNA sequencing spanned ten immunoSEQ deep assay plates. Libraries were prepared by immunoSEQ multiplex PCR; TCRdb keeps only in-frame clonotypes and omits some of them. The sample holds about 480,000 clones, 79% seen once. This sample is drawn from a study of shared clonotypes between healthy human individuals. For the study at large: Ranging from 18 to 49 in age, donors were two women and a few men.

Findings and limits, study-wide: Among donors, sharing of clonotypes was expected to be affected by sequencing depth.

CDR1 and CDR2 from the germline V gene are LGHNA and YNFKEQ. V lost 0 bases and J lost 6, with 12 bases in between. This CDR3 has 14 residues. This chain links TRBV4-2 with TRBJ2-7; D is unclear. The sequenced sample consisted of PBMCs. The sequence was obtained from a woman between 35 and 50 years old in good health. Some clones in this sample may be carry-over from other donors' samples. The CDR3 region is CASSQDPHTGEQYF. CDR3 nucleotides: TGTGCCAGCAGCCAAGACCCCCACACGGGCGAGCAGTACTTC.